The 9 T cell receptor beta chains presented below share a single source sample, sequenced in a study of shared clonotypes between healthy human individuals. The repertoire was sequenced with immunoSEQ multiplex PCR; TCRdb's copy has only in-frame clones and lacks some. The sample has around 990,000 clones, 60% to 85% seen once. The sequencing sample was made of memory CD4+ T cells from PBMCs. Subset meaning: CD45RA-negative fraction. These receptors were obtained from a man between 18 and 29 years old in good health. Some clones in this sample may be carry-over from other donors' samples.

This chain joins TRBV28 and TRBJ1-1, with D unresolved. Looked up from germline, CDR1 is MDHEN and CDR2 is SYDVKM. This CDR3 has 12 amino acids. The V gene lost 0 bases and the J gene lost 5 bases, with 4 bases spanning the gap. CDR3 amino acids: CASSLWQTEAFF. The DNA for the CDR3 is TGTGCCAGCAGTTTATGGCAGACTGAAGCTTTCTTT.

A few counts support this clone. The chain employs TRBV7-9 and TRBJ2-6; 9 bases are shared with TRBD2. The V gene's germline CDR1 is SEHNR and CDR2 FQNEAQ (reference sequence). The CDR3 length is 16 residues. V shed 5 bases and J 4 bases; nucleotides not matched to a gene: 6. The DNA for the CDR3 is TGTGCCAGCAGCCTACTAGCGGGCTCCGGGGCCAACGTCCTGACTTTC. It encodes CASSLLAGSGANVLTF. The complete variable domain, with remaining parts taken from reference TRBV7-9 and TRBJ2-6, reads DTGVSQNPRHKITKRGQNVTFRCDPISEHNRLYWYRQTLGQGPEFLTYFQNEAQLEKSRLLSDRFSAERPKGSFSTLEIQRTEQGDSAMYLCASSLLAGSGANVLTFGAGSRLTVL.

The rearrangement uses TRBV30 and TRBJ1-2, with a weak D call TRBD1 (6 bases). Trimming pared 4 bases from V and 4 bases from J, leaving 13 bases between. This CDR3 is 13 amino acids long. Germline lookup yields CDR1 GTSNPN and CDR2 SVGIG (reference sequence). The CDR3, as DNA: TGTGCCTGGACCCCGGGACACACCTATGGCTACACCTTC. It yields the protein CAWTPGHTYGYTF.

The V gene is TRBV9, the J gene TRBJ2-7; D is unresolved. The V gene's germline CDR1 is SGDLS and CDR2 YYNGEE. V lost 3 bases, J lost 10 bases, and 17 bases lay in between. The CDR3 extends over 13 amino acids. DNA for the CDR3: TGTGCCAGCAGCGCGTCCCCTTGGGTTACTCAGTACTTC. As protein: CASSASPWVTQYF.

The V call is TRBV7-3, the J call TRBJ2-6, with a weak D call TRBD1 (6 bases). The CDR3 runs 15 residues. Germline assignment: CDR1 SGHTA and CDR2 FQGTGA. Deletions cut 5 bases from V and 2 bases from J, with 10 bases between. The CDR3 bases are TGTGCCAGCAGCGTACAGGGTGCTGGGGCCAACGTCCTGACTTTC. Translation gives CASSVQGAGANVLTF.

The chain is built from TRBV30 and TRBJ1-5; D is perhaps TRBD1 (5 bases). The germline CDR1 and CDR2 sequences are GTSNPN and SVGIG (reference sequence). The germline V and J ends were trimmed by 0 bases and 5 bases, with 11 bases remaining between them. CDR3 length: 14 amino acids. The CDR3: CAWSVGGLHQPQHF. The DNA for the CDR3 is TGTGCCTGGAGTGTCGGGGGTCTGCATCAGCCCCAGCATTTT.

On this clone: Other DNA sequences from this sample encode an identical CDR3 as well. The chain joins TRBV28 to TRBJ2-7; TRBD2 matches 9 bases. Losses at the gene ends were 3 bases for V and 2 bases for J; bases not matched to a gene: 2. The CDR3 sequence is 14 residues long. Germline CDR1 MDHEN, CDR2 SYDVKM. This chain's CDR3 is CASSLAGGTYEQYF. In nucleotides, the CDR3 is TGTGCCAGCAGTTTGGCGGGGGGGACCTACGAGCAGTACTTC. Complete variable domain (other parts from reference TRBV28 and TRBJ2-7): DVKVTQSSRYLVKRTGEKVFLECVQDMDHENMFWYRQDPGLGLRLIYFSYDVKMKEKGDIPEGYSVSREKKERFSLILESASTNQTSMYLCASSLAGGTYEQYFGPGTRLTVT.

The rearrangement uses TRBV14 and TRBJ2-3, with TRBD2 as a possible D gene (6 bases). Germline loops: CDR1 SGHDN, CDR2 FVKESK. This CDR3 region has 15 residues. V was pared by 5 bases and J by 0 bases, with 12 bases between. As DNA, the CDR3 is TGTGCCAGCAGCAGTTTAGCGGCTAGCACAGATACGCAGTATTTT. Its protein product is CASSSLAASTDTQYF. The full variable domain, with the rest looked up from reference TRBV14 and TRBJ2-3, is EAGVTQFPSHSVIEKGQTVTLRCDPISGHDNLYWYRRVMGKEIKFLLHFVKESKQDESGMPNNRFLAERTGGTYSTLKVQPAELEDSGVYFCASSSLAASTDTQYFGPGTRLTVL.

V and J are TRBV5-1 and TRBJ2-2; D uncertain. This CDR3 comprises 15 residues. CDR1 and CDR2 (germline): SGHRS, YFSETQ. Deletions cut 0 bases from V and 4 bases from J, with 10 bases between. For the CDR3, the DNA is TGCGCCAGCAGCTTGGAACTGGCCGCCACCGGGGAGCTGTTTTTT. It specifies CASSLELAATGELFF. The full variable domain, rest sourced from reference TRBV5-1 and TRBJ2-2, is KAGVTQTPRYLIKTRGQQVTLSCSPISGHRSVSWYQQTPGQGLQFLFEYFSETQRNKGNFPGRFSGRQFSNSRSEMNVSTLELGDSALYLCASSLELAATGELFFGEGSRLTVL.